The 24 T cell receptor beta chains below come from one sample, sequenced in a study of blood T cell repertoires in COVID-19 (dated by TCRdb to 2019 to 2021). Libraries were built with the immunoSEQ multiplex PCR assay. TCRdb took over this immuneACCESS table, retaining in-frame rearrangements with V and J assigned. Such tables are incomplete; in checked studies, under half of the missing clones stem from an unresolved V gene, and the remainder is unexplained. Here the sample has 90,000 to 140,000 clones; about four fifths occur a single time. Jointly, the top ten make up over 9% of the sample. Sequencing was performed on peripheral blood. All receptors come from a woman in her 70s with acute or convalescent COVID-19.

The count of this clone is one. This chain connects TRBV25-1 to TRBJ2-7, with D hard to call. The CDR3 has 10 amino acids. Germline lookup yields CDR1 MGHDK and CDR2 SYGVNS. V lost 8 bases and J 6 bases, leaving 8 bases between the germline ends. The CDR3 coding sequence is TGTGCCAGCGGGCTCGTCGAGCAGTACTTC. This translates into CASGLVEQYF.

The V and J genes are TRBV28 and TRBJ2-1, with a tentative D call TRBD1 (6 bases). This CDR3 region has 13 residues. The V and J ends lost 3 bases and 9 bases respectively, with 12 bases between them. The germline gives CDR1 MDHEN, CDR2 SYDVKM. Here the CDR3 reads CASSFNTGSEQFF. CDR3 bases: TGTGCCAGCAGTTTCAACACAGGGAGTGAGCAGTTCTTC. Full variable domain (outside the CDR3, taken from reference TRBV28 and TRBJ2-1): DVKVTQSSRYLVKRTGEKVFLECVQDMDHENMFWYRQDPGLGLRLIYFSYDVKMKEKGDIPEGYSVSREKKERFSLILESASTNQTSMYLCASSFNTGSEQFFGPGTRLTVL.

The V gene is TRBV7-2, the J gene TRBJ1-3; the match to TRBD1 covers 8 bases. CDR1 is SGHTA, CDR2 FQGNSA, per germline. Trimming removed 6 bases from V and 2 bases from J; junction bases left unmatched: 3. The CDR3 totals 14 residues. The CDR3 region is CASSRTGPGNTIYF. The CDR3 DNA follows: TGTGCCAGCAGTCGGACAGGGCCTGGAAACACCATATATTTT.

The chain links TRBV19 to TRBJ1-6; no reliable D call. The CDR3 is 15 amino acids. Per the germline V gene, CDR1 is LNHDA and CDR2 is SQIVND (reference sequence). V was clipped by 5 bases and J by 7 bases, with 15 bases between them. The DNA of the CDR3 is TGTGCCAGTAGTGCAAAAGCAAGAGGGAATTCACCCCTCCACTTT. This gives the protein CASSAKARGNSPLHF. Supplemented by reference TRBV19 and TRBJ1-6, the full variable domain reads DGGITQSPKYLFRKEGQNVTLSCEQNLNHDAMYWYRQDPGQGLRLIYYSQIVNDFQKGDIAEGYSVSREKKESFPLTVTSAQKNPTAFYLCASSAKARGNSPLHFGNGTRLTVT.

The chain has TRBV12-3 or TRBV12-4 and TRBJ1-1, with D uncertain. The V end was cut by 5 bases, the J end by 8 bases, with 15 bases between. The CDR3 covers 13 residues. CDR3 DNA sequence: TGTGCCAGCAGTCCCCTAAGCCCGTCGGAAGCTTTCTTT. This translates into CASSPLSPSEAFF.

This chain joins TRBV28 and TRBJ1-5; D remains ambiguous. CDR1 MDHEN and CDR2 SYDVKM come from the germline V gene. V lost 11 bases and J 1 base, leaving 9 bases between the germline ends. CDR3 length: 12 residues. The CDR3 nucleotides are TGTGCCTCCACGGGGAGCAATCAGCCCCAGCATTTT. Protein: CASTGSNQPQHF. Drawing the rest from reference TRBV28 and TRBJ1-5, the complete variable domain is DVKVTQSSRYLVKRTGEKVFLECVQDMDHENMFWYRQDPGLGLRLIYFSYDVKMKEKGDIPEGYSVSREKKERFSLILESASTNQTSMYLCASTGSNQPQHFGDGTRLSIL.

The genes are TRBV10-2 and TRBJ1-1; D uncertain. CDR1 is WSHSY, CDR2 SAAADI, per germline. The CDR3 covers 15 residues. Trimming left V 0 bases short and J 0 bases short, with 8 bases between. The DNA for the CDR3 is TGCGCCAGCAGTGAGTCCCCTCGTTTGAACACTGAAGCTTTCTTT. Amino acids: CASSESPRLNTEAFF.

This sequence joins TRBV5-5 and TRBJ1-1, with 8 positions matching TRBD1. Germline CDR1 reads SGHKS; CDR2 reads YYEKEE (reference sequence). Unmatched junction bases numbered 4, after V lost 1 base and J lost 2 bases. The CDR3 has 15 residues. This chain's CDR3 is CASSLYGQGNTEAFF. The CDR3 region has the DNA TGTGCCAGCAGCTTGTATGGACAGGGCAACACTGAAGCTTTCTTT.

This chain links TRBV5-6 with TRBJ2-3, with 10 bases identical to TRBD1. Trimming at V came to 4 bases and at J to 1 base, leaving 9 bases not matched to a gene. This CDR3 has 17 residues. Germline lookup yields CDR1 SGHDT and CDR2 YYEEEE. The CDR3 here is CASSPHLGTGGTDTQYF. The CDR3 nucleotides read TGTGCCAGCAGCCCACACCTAGGGACAGGGGGCACAGATACGCAGTATTTT.

The rearrangement joins TRBV19 to TRBJ2-2; D unresolved. Germline V CDR1 and CDR2: LNHDA, SQIVND (reference sequence). CDR3 length equals 15 residues. V was cut by 2 bases and J by 2 bases, with 9 bases left in between. The CDR3 coding sequence is TGTGCCAGTAGTATAATGCAGGCAAACACCGGGGAGCTGTTTTTT. Amino acid sequence: CASSIMQANTGELFF. Together with reference TRBV19 and TRBJ2-2, the CDR3 gives the full variable domain: DGGITQSPKYLFRKEGQNVTLSCEQNLNHDAMYWYRQDPGQGLRLIYYSQIVNDFQKGDIAEGYSVSREKKESFPLTVTSAQKNPTAFYLCASSIMQANTGELFFGEGSRLTVL.

The chain is built from TRBV18 and TRBJ1-1, with TRBD1 matching over 7 bases. J was trimmed by 0 bases and V by 3 bases; bases with no gene match: 1. Germline V gives CDR1 KGHSH, CDR2 LQKENI. The CDR3 loop spans 14 amino acids. The CDR3 sequence is CASSPGQMNTEAFF. The CDR3 nucleotides read TGTGCCAGCTCACCGGGACAGATGAACACTGAAGCTTTCTTT.

The V and J genes are TRBV11-2 and TRBJ2-1; 8 bases line up with TRBD1. This CDR3 has 13 amino acids. Germline V gives CDR1 SGHAT, CDR2 FQNNGV. Trimming at V came to 5 bases and at J to 7 bases, leaving 4 bases not matched to a gene. CDR3 residues: CASSATGENEQFF. Here the CDR3 DNA reads TGTGCCAGCAGCGCGACAGGGGAGAATGAGCAGTTCTTC.

The CDR3 is CASTGNNQPQHF. CDR3 sequence (DNA): TGTGCCAGTACAGGGAACAATCAGCCCCAGCATTTT. The genes are TRBV6-5 and TRBJ1-5; perhaps TRBD1 as D (6 bases). The germline V and J ends were trimmed by 9 bases and 3 bases, with 9 bases remaining between them. Germline CDR1 reads MNHEY; CDR2 reads SVGAGI. The CDR3 is 12 residues long.

About this clone: Other DNA sequences in the sample encode the same CDR3. This chain uses TRBV5-4 with TRBJ1-2, with TRBD1 matching 8 bases. The germline CDR1 and CDR2 sequences are SGHNT and YYREEE (reference sequence). The CDR3 covers 14 residues. After removal of 3 bases from V and 2 bases from J, the junction contained 3 bases not matched to a gene. CDR3 sequence reads: CASSSRTGNYGYTF. DNA for the CDR3: TGTGCCAGCAGCTCTCGGACAGGGAACTATGGCTACACCTTC.

The chain employs TRBV3-1 (or the pseudogene TRBV3-2) and TRBJ2-3; D not resolved. The V gene's germline CDR1 is LGHDT and CDR2 YNNKEL (reference sequence). The ends were cut back, 3 bases at V and 4 bases at J, with 5 bases in the middle. CDR3 size: 12 residues. The CDR3: CASSHLADTQYF. CDR3 coding DNA: TGTGCCAGCAGCCACTTAGCAGATACGCAGTATTTT.

The V call is TRBV7-2, the J call TRBJ2-1, with a weak D call TRBD1 (6 bases). The CDR3 extends over 14 amino acids. V shed 2 bases and J shed 4 bases, with 9 bases lying between them. CDR1 is SGHTA, CDR2 FQGNSA, per germline. The CDR3 loop reads CASSLQGRYNEQFF. As DNA, the CDR3 is TGTGCCAGCAGCTTACAGGGGAGATACAATGAGCAGTTCTTC.

The V and J genes are TRBV6-6 and TRBJ2-7; 7 bases are shared with TRBD1. The CDR3 loop spans 13 amino acids. The V gene's germline CDR1 is MNHNY and CDR2 SVGAGI (reference sequence). Trimming cost V 5 bases and J 0 bases; bases outside gene matches: 1. Written as DNA, the CDR3 is TGTGCCAGCAGTGGGGACAGCTCCTACGAGCAGTACTTC. Protein product: CASSGDSSYEQYF.

This clone has a single count. The chain uses TRBV27 and TRBJ2-4, with 9 positions matching TRBD1. V lost 6 bases, J lost 11 bases, and 11 bases stayed unmatched. This CDR3 is 14 amino acids long. Germline V CDR1 and CDR2: MNHEY, SMNVEV (reference sequence). The CDR3 bases are TGTGCCAGCAGGCAATCGACAGGGGGAGGGTTTCAGTACTTC. This translates into CASRQSTGGGFQYF.

In this sample, this clone turned up once. The chain couples TRBV30 to TRBJ1-3, with D possibly matching TRBD1 (6 bases). The V gene's germline CDR1 is GTSNPN and CDR2 SVGIG (reference sequence). This CDR3 has 14 amino acids. V shed 3 bases and J shed 4 bases, with 13 bases lying between them. DNA of the CDR3: TGTGCCTGGAGCCAGGGGCAGGGAGGAAACACCATATATTTT. Amino acid sequence: CAWSQGQGGNTIYF.

J is TRBJ2-3 and V is TRBV7-8; 9 bases agree with TRBD2. Looked up from germline, CDR1 is SGHVS and CDR2 is FQNEAQ. Trimming at V came to 5 bases and at J to 6 bases, leaving 6 bases not matched to a gene. The CDR3 contains 14 residues. The CDR3 protein is CASSSGGGADTQYF. The DNA of the CDR3 is TGTGCCAGCAGCAGCGGCGGGGGGGCGGATACGCAGTATTTT.

The chain uses TRBV19 and TRBJ1-1; D not certain. V was shortened by 5 bases and J by 2 bases, with 9 bases between the two germline ends. The CDR3 is 13 amino acids. Germline V lookup: CDR1 LNHDA, CDR2 SQIVND (reference sequence). The CDR3 sequence: CASSGQYNTEAFF. In DNA form, the CDR3 reads TGTGCCAGTAGTGGCCAGTACAACACTGAAGCTTTCTTT.

The chain combines TRBV30 with TRBJ2-1, with 8 positions matching TRBD2. The CDR3 has 13 residues. Germline values: CDR1 GTSNPN, CDR2 SVGIG (reference sequence). The V gene end was trimmed by 4 bases and the J gene end by 5 bases; junction bases not matched to a gene: 4. In DNA form, the CDR3 reads TGTGCCTGGACTAGCGGGTCAGACAATGAGCAGTTCTTC. It translates to CAWTSGSDNEQFF.

This clone was seen just once. The chain employs TRBV30 and TRBJ2-7, with unresolved D. Trimming pared 2 bases from V and 2 bases from J, leaving 7 bases between. Germline V gene sequence: CDR1 GTSNPN, CDR2 SVGIG (reference sequence). This CDR3 has 12 amino acids. The CDR3 here is CAWSQQTYEQYF. Here the CDR3 DNA reads TGTGCCTGGAGTCAACAGACCTACGAGCAGTACTTC.

The chain is built from TRBV11-1 and TRBJ1-1, with a weak D call TRBD1 (5 bases). V was clipped by 6 bases and J by 4 bases, with 9 bases between them. This CDR3 contains 12 residues. Looked up from germline, CDR1 is SGHAT and CDR2 is FQDESV (reference sequence). As DNA, the CDR3 is TGTGCCAGCAGGCCCCAGGGCACTGAAGCTTTCTTT. Translation gives CASRPQGTEAFF.